This TCR beta chain is from a study of T cell clonotyping in hematopoietic cell transplantation. Germline V gives CDR1 LNHNV, CDR2 YYDKDF (reference sequence). This CDR3 contains 13 residues. Concerning this clone itself: Relative to the germline gene, one junction end is altered; a read error may explain this.

Some clones are missing from TCRdb's copy, which holds only in-frame ones; the method was immunoSEQ multiplex PCR. The sample comprises roughly 3,000 clones, roughly four fifths of which are singletons, and less than 7% rests with the top ten. The chain couples TRBV15 to TRBJ2-1; D unclear. Specimen: peripheral blood mononuclear cells, collected 30 days after allogeneic stem cell transplant. The clonotype originates from a male patient aged 55 to 70 who had an allogeneic stem cell transplant, so T cells may come from the graft donor. Some clones in this sample may be carry-over from other donors' samples. The CDR3 is CATSRDGYNEQFF. For the CDR3, the DNA is TGTGCCACCAGCCGAGACGGCTACAATGAGCAGTTCTTC.